The sequence of this TCR beta chain was determined in a study of regulatory T cells in long-lasting Graves disease. The V gene lost 0 bases and the J gene lost 0 bases, with 6 bases spanning the gap. Germline lookup yields CDR1 SGHRS and CDR2 YFSETQ. The CDR3 is made up of 14 amino acids. CDR3-region Arm-PCR and iRepertoire HTBI primers produced the TCR beta libraries. TCRdb re-called the multiplex PCR reads with MiXCR, one entry per CDR3 protein. The sample yields about 540,000 distinct CDR3 sequences, approximately 13% seen once. This clonotype was counted at least ten times. Time point in this sample: newly diagnosed GD, antithyroid drugs for less than 3 months. From RNA extracted from PBMCs, the TCR library was made. The same data also went into a second study, on T cells in Graves' hyperthyroidism and ophthalmopathy. From that second work: RT-PCR in the first round (using the HTBI primer set) targeted the TCR CDR3.

The clonotype was recovered from a man younger than 45 with Graves disease. The rearrangement links TRBV5-1 to TRBJ1-1; D gene unclear. The input for sequencing was peripheral blood mononuclear cells (PBMCs), taken at new diagnosis, from a patient treated with antithyroid drugs. The CDR3 coding sequence is TGCGCCAGCAGCTTGGACGGATTGAACACTGAAGCTTTCTTT. It is translated as CASSLDGLNTEAFF. The full variable domain, completed using reference TRBV5-1 and TRBJ1-1, is KAGVTQTPRYLIKTRGQQVTLSCSPISGHRSVSWYQQTPGQGLQFLFEYFSETQRNKGNFPGRFSGRQFSNSRSEMNVSTLELGDSALYLCASSLDGLNTEAFFGQGTRLTVV.